This TCR beta chain stems from a study of response to subunit inactivated influenza vaccine. At least ten counts were recorded for this clonotype. TCRdb called the RT-PCR reads again in MiXCR, with one record for every CDR3 protein. The table has 710,000 or so distinct CDR3 sequences, 15% to 19% seen once. The CDR3 runs 16 residues. Per germline, CDR1 LGHNA and CDR2 YSLEER. V was pared by 5 bases and J by 4 bases, with 8 bases of the junction left unmatched. The clonotype was recovered from a man aged 45-65 years who received an inactivated influenza vaccine. The chain joins TRBV4-3 to TRBJ2-1, with 10 bases that match TRBD2. Source: PBMCs from blood, taken 11 to 12 days after vaccination. The CDR3 sequence: CASSATTSGLYNEQFF. Written as DNA, the CDR3 is TGCGCCAGCAGCGCAACGACTAGCGGGTTATACAATGAGCAGTTCTTC.